The text below deals with one T cell receptor beta chain. These data originate in a study of blood T cell repertoires in COVID-19. The CDR3 covers 16 residues. The V and J ends lost 1 base and 6 bases, in that order; junction bases with no gene match: 5. Germline-derived CDR1 and CDR2 are MGHRA and YSYEKL. In the study's own analysis: Estimation of nucleated cell counts relied on the amplification of reference gene primers. TCRdb's table, derived via immunoSEQ multiplex PCR, lists solely in-frame clones and lacks some. The V and J calls and clone size come from that table; D and trimming were worked out from the DNA. Of roughly 60,000 clones listed, roughly four fifths are singletons.

This receptor was identified in a man aged 60-69 years with acute or convalescent COVID-19. What was sequenced was peripheral blood. The chain employs TRBV4-1 and TRBJ2-1; 11 bases align to TRBD1. The CDR3 DNA reads TGCGCCAGCAGCCAAGGGTCGGACAGGGGGCTCAATGAGCAGTTCTTC. The encoded protein is CASSQGSDRGLNEQFF.